The 26 T cell receptor beta chains presented below share a single source sample, sequenced in a study of cytomegalovirus exposure and HLA in healthy donors listed by TCRdb under 2017. The library was generated by the immunoSEQ multiplex PCR assay. The table comes from immuneACCESS by way of TCRdb, which keeps in-frame sequences with V and J called. Part of the clones is missing from these tables; in studies checked, under half for an unresolved V gene and the rest for unknown reasons. The sample includes 150,000 to 200,000 clones, with around four fifths observed a single time. The leading ten clones occupy around 2.4% of the sample. Sequencing was performed on PBMCs. All receptors come from a man aged 30 to 45 in good health and CMV-seropositive.

The chain carries TRBV5-1 and TRBJ2-1, with 10 nucleotides matching TRBD2. Trimming at V came to 0 bases and at J to 9 bases, leaving 6 bases not matched to a gene. Per the germline V gene, CDR1 is SGHRS and CDR2 is YFSETQ. The CDR3 is 15 residues long. The CDR3 loop is CASSLDSGGGTEQFF. For the CDR3, the DNA is TGCGCCAGCAGCTTGGACAGCGGGGGGGGTACTGAGCAGTTCTTC.

The rearrangement uses TRBV11-2 and TRBJ2-3; D gene uncertain. CDR1 and CDR2 (germline): SGHAT, FQNNGV. The CDR3 totals 15 residues. V lost 0 bases and J lost 5, with 12 bases in between. The CDR3 loop reads CASSLDGHPGDTQYF. DNA for the CDR3: TGTGCCAGCAGCTTAGATGGTCATCCCGGAGATACGCAGTATTTT.

The chain carries TRBV9 and TRBJ1-1, with TRBD1 identical over 8 bases. V was clipped by 3 bases and J by 5 bases; unmatched bases: 9. Germline V gene sequence: CDR1 SGDLS, CDR2 YYNGEE. The CDR3 sequence is 15 residues long. The CDR3 nucleotides are TGTGCCAGCAGCGCCCCCCAGGGGGCGGTTACTGAAGCTTTCTTT. Translated: CASSAPQGAVTEAFF.

The chain couples TRBV5-6 to TRBJ1-5; D possibly corresponds to TRBD1 (6 bases). Per germline, CDR1 SGHDT and CDR2 YYEEEE. The CDR3 consists of 18 residues. V lost 0 bases and J lost 0, with 16 bases in between. CDR3 protein: CASSLGIGQSRSNQPQHF. For the CDR3, the DNA is TGTGCCAGCAGCTTGGGAATTGGACAGAGTCGTAGCAATCAGCCCCAGCATTTT.

The chain carries TRBV7-2 and TRBJ1-2, with D hard to call. Deletions cut 1 base from V and 8 bases from J, with 14 bases between. CDR3 length: 14 amino acids. From germline, CDR1 is SGHTA and CDR2 FQGNSA. The CDR3 reads CASSLESGGLGYTF. The CDR3 bases are TGTGCCAGCAGCTTAGAGTCAGGAGGGCTGGGCTACACCTTC.

The chain has TRBV6-4 and TRBJ1-2, with D possibly TRBD1 on 6 matching bases. This CDR3 has 18 amino acids. Germline CDR1 reads MRHNA; CDR2 reads SNTAGT. Trimming removed 0 bases at V and 4 bases at J, with 21 bases between. The CDR3 DNA is TGTGCCAGCAGTGACTCGTCGCCAGGGGATGGGGTTGGCTATGGCTACACCTTC. This encodes CASSDSSPGDGVGYGYTF.

This rearrangement joins TRBV7-2 to TRBJ2-1, with 10 bases that match TRBD2. The germline gives CDR1 SGHTA, CDR2 FQGNSA. There are 17 residues in the CDR3. The J segment lost 6 bases and the V segment lost 1 base, leaving 9 bases of the junction unmatched. The DNA for the CDR3 is TGTGCCAGCAGCTTAGAGTCGCTAGCGGGGGTAAGCAATGAGCAGTTCTTC. The encoded protein is CASSLESLAGVSNEQFF.

The chain combines TRBV7-9 with TRBJ2-4; TRBD1 might be the D (6 bases). Trimming took 5 bases from V and 0 from J, leaving 14 bases between them. Germline V gene lookup returns CDR1 SEHNR and CDR2 FQNEAQ (reference sequence). The CDR3 is made up of 16 amino acids. CDR3 sequence reads: CASSPQGQPAKNIQYF. CDR3 DNA: TGTGCCAGCAGCCCCCAGGGACAACCAGCCAAAAACATTCAGTACTTC.

The J gene is TRBJ2-5, the V gene TRBV6-5; 8 nucleotides match TRBD1. The germline CDR1 and CDR2 sequences are MNHEY and SVGAGI. Trimming took 2 bases from V and 4 from J; bases not matched to a gene: 9. The CDR3 runs 16 residues. The CDR3 loop reads CASSYDHSQGGETQYF. CDR3 coding DNA: TGTGCCAGCAGTTACGACCACTCACAGGGGGGAGAGACCCAGTACTTC.

The chain couples TRBV10-2 to TRBJ2-3; D possibly corresponds to TRBD2 (5 bases). The V end was cut by 0 bases, the J end by 3 bases, with 10 bases between. Germline loops: CDR1 WSHSY, CDR2 SAAADI. The CDR3 totals 15 residues. This chain's CDR3 is CASSESWTVTDTQYF. The CDR3 region has the DNA TGCGCCAGCAGTGAGTCGTGGACTGTTACAGATACGCAGTATTTT.

The chain recombines TRBV6-5 with TRBJ2-3; 10 positions match TRBD2. The CDR3 sequence is 15 residues long. CDR1 and CDR2 from the germline V gene are MNHEY and SVGAGI. Germline trimming cut 5 bases from V and 4 bases from J; bases unmatched to any gene: 6. CDR3 DNA: TGTGCCAGCAGTGCAAGCGGGGGGGCATCAGATACGCAGTATTTT. Its protein product is CASSASGGASDTQYF.

The chain employs TRBV2 and TRBJ2-5, with D possibly matching TRBD1 (5 bases). The V and J ends lost 6 bases and 1 base respectively, with 9 bases between them. The V gene's germline CDR1 is SNHLY and CDR2 FYNNEI. The CDR3 has 13 amino acids. The CDR3 nucleotides are TGTGCCAGCAGAACAGGTTTCCAAGAGACCCAGTACTTC. Translated, it gives CASRTGFQETQYF.

The genes are TRBV25-1 and TRBJ2-3, with D perhaps TRBD1 (6 bases). The germline CDR1 and CDR2 sequences are MGHDK and SYGVNS. The V end lost 8 bases, the J end lost 4 bases, and 13 bases lay between the germline ends. The CDR3 extends over 13 amino acids. As DNA, the CDR3 is TGTGCCAGCCTGGGGGCTAGGCCAGATACGCAGTATTTT. Translated, it gives CASLGARPDTQYF.

For this clone: Other DNA sequences from this sample encode an identical CDR3 as well. This chain joins TRBV7-9 and TRBJ1-2, with 9 bases fitting TRBD1. The CDR3 is 15 amino acids. J lost 2 bases, V lost 3 bases, and 4 bases had no gene match. Per germline, CDR1 SEHNR and CDR2 FQNEAQ (reference sequence). The CDR3, as DNA: TGTGCCAGCAGCTTGGGACAGGGAGCCAACTATGGCTACACCTTC. Its protein is CASSLGQGANYGYTF.

CDR3 DNA sequence: TGTGCCAGCAGCTCACTACTAGCGGGGGGTCACTACGAGCAGTACTTC. Protein sequence: CASSSLLAGGHYEQYF. The chain combines TRBV7-2 with TRBJ2-7, with TRBD2 identical over 12 bases. This CDR3 has 16 amino acids. The V segment lost 4 bases and the J segment 3 bases; nucleotides outside the gene matches: 7. Germline V gene sequence: CDR1 SGHTA, CDR2 FQGNSA.

The chain recombines TRBV19 with TRBJ2-7, with 7 bases aligning to TRBD1. The ends lost 5 bases at V and 4 bases at J; junction bases unmatched: 8. The CDR3 length is 14 residues. Germline loops: CDR1 LNHDA, CDR2 SQIVND (reference sequence). CDR3 in DNA: TGTGCCAGTAGTCGACAGGGAGATCTTTACGAGCAGTACTTC. It codes for CASSRQGDLYEQYF.

The chain combines TRBV9 with TRBJ2-2; TRBD2 agrees at 13 bases. The CDR3 covers 16 residues. The ends lost 4 bases at V and 7 bases at J; junction bases unmatched: 7. The germline CDR1 and CDR2 sequences are SGDLS and YYNGEE. CDR3 nucleotides: TGTGCCAGCAGCTCAACGACTAGCGGGGGGATCGGGGAGCTGTTTTTT. Its protein product is CASSSTTSGGIGELFF.

The chain links TRBV7-8 to TRBJ2-1; TRBD1 agrees at 8 bases. The J segment lost 4 bases and the V segment lost 1 base, leaving 6 bases of the junction unmatched. Germline CDR1 reads SGHVS; CDR2 reads FQNEAQ. This CDR3 comprises 16 residues. The CDR3 here is CASSLGPGQAYNEQFF. CDR3 nucleotide sequence: TGTGCCAGCAGCTTAGGTCCGGGACAGGCGTACAATGAGCAGTTCTTC.

This clone showed up just once. The V call is TRBV7-3, the J call TRBJ2-3; 13 bases agree with TRBD2. V lost 5 bases to trimming and J lost 5 bases; unmatched junction nucleotides: 10. This CDR3 contains 17 residues. Germline values: CDR1 SGHTA, CDR2 FQGTGA. CDR3 DNA: TGTGCCAGCAGCCCATCACTAGCGGGGGGGCGTGGAGATACGCAGTATTTT. It codes for CASSPSLAGGRGDTQYF.

The CDR3 loop reads CASSPQRDEAFF. The CDR3 DNA is TGTGCCAGTAGTCCTCAGAGGGATGAAGCTTTCTTT. V usage is TRBV19 and J usage is TRBJ1-1; no clear D gene. This CDR3 spans 12 amino acids. Per the germline V gene, CDR1 is LNHDA and CDR2 is SQIVND (reference sequence). The V end was cut by 5 bases, the J end by 7 bases, with 11 bases between.

This rearrangement joins TRBV11-2 to TRBJ1-3; D uncertain. V dropped 1 base and J dropped 4 bases, with 20 bases sitting between them. CDR1 and CDR2 from the germline V gene are SGHAT and FQNNGV. The CDR3 consists of 18 residues. The CDR3 coding sequence is TGTGCCAGCAGCTTAGCTCCAACCTGGGAGCCTGTGGGAAACACCATATATTTT. It codes for CASSLAPTWEPVGNTIYF.

This chain uses TRBV5-1 with TRBJ1-1; D is possibly TRBD1 (5 bases). This CDR3 is 16 amino acids long. V gave up 4 bases and J gave up 4 bases, with 20 bases separating them. Per germline, CDR1 SGHRS and CDR2 YFSETQ. The CDR3 loop reads CASSPTERGLSTEAFF. CDR3 in DNA: TGCGCCAGCAGCCCTACCGAAAGGGGATTGAGCACTGAAGCTTTCTTT.

The gene calls are TRBV19 and TRBJ1-1; D is perhaps TRBD1 (6 bases). Trimming stripped 10 bases from V and 2 bases from J, with 11 bases between. Per the germline V gene, CDR1 is LNHDA and CDR2 is SQIVND (reference sequence). This CDR3 comprises 12 residues. CDR3 region: CATKQGNTEAFF. The CDR3, as DNA: TGTGCCACGAAACAGGGAAACACTGAAGCTTTCTTT.

The chain couples TRBV27 to TRBJ1-5; TRBD1 is a possible D gene (5 bases). Germline CDR1 MNHEY, CDR2 SMNVEV (reference sequence). The CDR3 runs 15 residues. V was pared by 1 base and J by 2 bases, with 9 bases between. As DNA, the CDR3 is TGTGCCAGCAGTTTATGGGGCAGGGGCAATCAGCCCCAGCATTTT. Its protein is CASSLWGRGNQPQHF.

J is TRBJ2-3 and V is TRBV6-5, with TRBD2 as a possible D gene (7 bases). This CDR3 is built from 15 residues. Trimming pared 6 bases from V and 6 bases from J, leaving 19 bases between. CDR1 is MNHEY, CDR2 SVGAGI, per germline. CDR3 residues: CASRPAMGGRDTQYF. CDR3 sequence (DNA): TGTGCCAGCAGACCGGCCATGGGGGGGCGGGATACGCAGTATTTT.

This clone was picked up a small number of times. This CDR3 is CASSLKVGASGGGETQYF. The DNA for the CDR3 is TGTGCCAGCAGCTTAAAGGTGGGAGCTTCGGGGGGCGGAGAGACCCAGTACTTC. The V gene is TRBV7-9, the J gene TRBJ2-5; D is perhaps TRBD2 (7 bases). Germline lookup yields CDR1 SEHNR and CDR2 FQNEAQ (reference sequence). The CDR3 covers 18 residues. With 2 bases removed from V and 4 bases from J, the gap between germline ends came to 23 bases. Together with reference TRBV7-9 and TRBJ2-5, the CDR3 gives the full variable domain: DTGVSQNPRHKITKRGQNVTFRCDPISEHNRLYWYRQTLGQGPEFLTYFQNEAQLEKSRLLSDRFSAERPKGSFSTLEIQRTEQGDSAMYLCASSLKVGASGGGETQYFGPGTRLLVL.